This entry is about one TCR beta chain. Its recognized antigen is unknown. No per-base quality is available; no much larger clone lies one base away. Donors were a few dozen systemically healthy Caucasian individuals from Russia aged roughly 6 to 95 years. Ten milliliters of peripheral blood were drawn from each donor into EDTA-treated Vacutainer tubes. PBMCs were isolated by Ficoll-Paque density-gradient centrifugation, with at least 6 million obtained per sample. Trizol reagent was used to extract total RNA from the PBMCs, yielding at least 5.5 micrograms per sample. Naive CD45RAhigh/CD27high T cell percentages were measured by flow cytometry on a PBMC aliquot from every donor. The data stem from a study of blood T cells in healthy people across ages (dated by TCRdb to between 2014 and 2016). For context, the study as a whole: In model experiments, roughly one uniquely barcoded TCR beta cDNA molecule per two T cells was captured by template switching. To avoid experimental bias, donors of different ages were randomly spread across the sequencing lanes. To track age-related changes in TCR beta repertoire diversity, the study relied on deep sequencing normalized with unique cDNA molecular identifiers. Donors were grouped into four age groups: young (average 16 years), middle-aged (39), aged (around 62) and long-lived (approximately 82). Using the same blood draw, the study looked at two additional independent replicas of 1 million unique cDNA reads for two donors, one aged 18 to 30 and the other aged 80 or older. Points the paper makes about the study in general: Because profiling used bulk unsorted PBMCs, naive and antigen-experienced compartments could not be compared conclusively. Compared with the aged group, the long-lived group had more naive CD4+ T cells, fewer expanded clones and increased TCR diversity, a pattern suggesting age selection. The percentage of naive T cells measured by flow cytometry correlated strongly with observed TCR beta diversity. Observed TCR beta diversity per million T cells fell roughly linearly with age, and a significant reduction was already apparent by age roughly 40. Estimates of total diversity based on one million sequenced T cells were considered lower bounds and underestimates. Because donor CMV infection status was unknown, age-related changes in expanded clonotypes were potentially confounded.

Based on the germline V gene, the CDR1 and CDR2 sequences are MDHEN and SYDVKM. From its cysteine to its phenylalanine, the CDR3 spans 13 amino acids. Only CDR3 DNA is held: 39 bases, read in frame from base 1. Trimming costs V 2 bases and J 9 bases, and their ends lie 14 bases apart. Library preparation used 5' RACE. TCRdb names Illumina HiSeq 2500 as the instrument used. A second 7 to 11 cycle PCR used a sample-barcoded 5' primer and a J-beta primer mix. A template-switch 5' adaptor carrying 12 random nucleotides introduced a unique molecular identifier onto each TCR beta cDNA molecule. Each sample yielded at least 3 million CDR3-containing paired-end reads. All of the RNA was converted into first-strand cDNA using the Mint cDNA synthesis kit, with a TRBC-specific oligonucleotide serving as the primer. Following uracil-DNA glycosylase treatment, a first 18-cycle PCR with universal primers M1SS and BC2_uni_R was performed on all cDNA. The study's own analysis went as follows. For normalization, 1 million high-quality reads were randomly selected from each sample, with every read carrying a distinct molecular identifier. Instead of being binned into consensus sequences, reads that shared molecular identifiers were thrown out. CDR3 identification, clonotype clustering and error correction used MiTCR with a Q25 quality threshold and the strictest error-elimination algorithm. Lower-bound total TCR beta diversity was estimated with a nonparametric unseen species model using Euler transformation. TCRdb cleaned the public reads at Q25 with fastp, built clones with MiXCR and kept in-frame beta chains. Each entry is one CDR3 protein sequence, shown with its most common DNA and genes. TCRdb, not the original authors, processed these V and J calls. This sample has 1.5 million to 2 million distinct CDR3 sequences in its table, and about 50% of those were observed once. Jointly, the top ten make up over 2% of the sample.

The chain employs TRBV28 and TRBJ2-7; TRBD1 could be the D gene, as 6 bases match. The source is a woman in her forties in good health. Input material: blood. The CDR3 region has the sequence CASSLPPGTRQYF. The nucleotides read TGTGCCAGCAGTTTACCCCCCGGGACACGGCAGTACTTC.